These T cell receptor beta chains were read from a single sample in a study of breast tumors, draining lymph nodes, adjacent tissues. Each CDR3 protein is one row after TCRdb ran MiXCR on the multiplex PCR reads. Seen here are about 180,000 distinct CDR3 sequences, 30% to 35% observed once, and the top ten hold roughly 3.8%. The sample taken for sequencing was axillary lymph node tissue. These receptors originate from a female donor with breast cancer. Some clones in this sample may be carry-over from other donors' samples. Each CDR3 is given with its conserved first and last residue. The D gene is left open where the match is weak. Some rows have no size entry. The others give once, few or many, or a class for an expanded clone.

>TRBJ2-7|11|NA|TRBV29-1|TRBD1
TGCAGCGGACAGGGGGCCTACGAGCAGTACTTC
CSGQGAYEQYF
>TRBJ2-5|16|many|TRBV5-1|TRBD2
TGCGCCAGCAGCTCAACTAGCGGGGGGGGTCAAGAGACCCAGTACTTC
CASSSTSGGGQETQYF
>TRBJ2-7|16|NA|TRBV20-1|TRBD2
TGCAGTGCTAGACGTATGGGCGGGAGGGCCTCCTACGAGCAGTACTTC
CSARRMGGRASYEQYF
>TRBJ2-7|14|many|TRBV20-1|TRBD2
TGCAGTGCCGTAGCGGGAGGGGAACTCTACGAGCAGTACTTC
CSAVAGGELYEQYF
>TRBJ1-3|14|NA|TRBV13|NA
TGTGCCAGCAGCATTTTGGGGGCTGGAAACACCATATATTTT
CASSILGAGNTIYF
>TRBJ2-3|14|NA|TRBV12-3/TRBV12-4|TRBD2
TGTGCCATTACAGGGACTAGCGGGACAGATACGCAGTATTTT
CAITGTSGTDTQYF
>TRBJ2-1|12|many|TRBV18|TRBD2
TGTGCCAGCTCACCAAGGGAGGGCCCAAAGTTCTTC
CASSPREGPKFF
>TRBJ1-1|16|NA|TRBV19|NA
TGTGCCAGTACCCTGGGGCAGCTCCAAATGAACACTGAAGCTTTCTTT
CASTLGQLQMNTEAFF
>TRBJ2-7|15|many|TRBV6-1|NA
TGTGCCAGCATTAAGGCAGCGCCAAGCTCCTACGAGCAGTACTTC
CASIKAAPSSYEQYF
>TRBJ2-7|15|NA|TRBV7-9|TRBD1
TGTGCCAGCAGCTTACTGTCGGCAGGGGGCTACGAGCAGTACTTC
CASSLLSAGGYEQYF
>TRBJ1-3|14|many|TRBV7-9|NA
TGTGCCAGCAGCTTAGGGGTCTCTGGAAACACCATATATTTT
CASSLGVSGNTIYF
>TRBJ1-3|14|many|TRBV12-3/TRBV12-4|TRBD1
TGTGCCAGCAGTACTCACAGGGGGATGGACACCATATATTTT
CASSTHRGMDTIYF
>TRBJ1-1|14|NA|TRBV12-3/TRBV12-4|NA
TGTGCCAGCAGTTTTACAGGGTTGAACACTGAAGCTTTCTTT
CASSFTGLNTEAFF
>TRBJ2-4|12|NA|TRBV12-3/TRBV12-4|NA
TGTGCCAGCAGTTTACGAGTAAACATTCAGTACTTC
CASSLRVNIQYF
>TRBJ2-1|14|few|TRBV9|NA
TGTGCCAGCAACGGGGGAGCCGCCTACAATGAGCAGTCCTTC
CASNGGAAYNEQSF
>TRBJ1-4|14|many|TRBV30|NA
TGTGCCTGGAGTGTAGGCACAGTTAATGAAAAACTGTTTTTT
CAWSVGTVNEKLFF
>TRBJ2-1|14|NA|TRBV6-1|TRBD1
TGTGCCAGCGGGAGACAGGGGGGCAGTTACGAGCAGTTCTTC
CASGRQGGSYEQFF
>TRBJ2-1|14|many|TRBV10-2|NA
TGCGCCAGCAACGGAAATAACGCCTACAATGAGCAGTTCTTC
CASNGNNAYNEQFF
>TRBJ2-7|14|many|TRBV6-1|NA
TGTGCCAGCAGTGAACATAATAGCATCGGCGAGCAGTACTTC
CASSEHNSIGEQYF
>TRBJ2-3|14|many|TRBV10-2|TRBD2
TGCGCCAGCAGGCGACTAGCAGATACAGATACGCAGTATTTT
CASRRLADTDTQYF
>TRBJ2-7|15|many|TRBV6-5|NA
TGTGCCAGCACCTCCCCCCCAGGAGGGCTCTACGAGCAGTACTTC
CASTSPPGGLYEQYF
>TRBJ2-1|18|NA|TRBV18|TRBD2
TGTGCCAGCTCACCTCGGGGACTAGCGGGGGGTTCCTACAATGAGCAGTTCTTC
CASSPRGLAGGSYNEQFF
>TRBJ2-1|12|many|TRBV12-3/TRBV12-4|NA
TGTGCCAGCAGCCCCACGCGCAATGAGCAGTTCTTC
CASSPTRNEQFF
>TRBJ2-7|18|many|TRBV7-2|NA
TGTGCCAGCAGCTTAGGGTTGGAGGGGCAGGGAACAATCTACGAGCAGTACTTC
CASSLGLEGQGTIYEQYF
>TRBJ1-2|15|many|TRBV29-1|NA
TGCAGCGTGAAGATGTCCGGGACCTCGGATTATGGCTACACCTTC
CSVKMSGTSDYGYTF
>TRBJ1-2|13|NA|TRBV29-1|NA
TGCAGCGTTGATAATAGCAGGGAATCTGGCAACACCTTC
CSVDNSRESGNTF
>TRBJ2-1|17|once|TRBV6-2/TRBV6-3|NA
TGTGCCAGCAGTTCCGGCGGCGGTACAGGGAACTACAATGAGCAGTCCTTC
CASSSGGGTGNYNEQSF
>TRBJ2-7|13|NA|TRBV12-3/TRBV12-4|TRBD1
TGTGCCAGCAGTTTATGGGACAGCTACGATCAGTACTTC
CASSLWDSYDQYF
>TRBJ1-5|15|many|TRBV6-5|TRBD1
TGTGCCAGCAGTTCGCGTGGACAGGGATATCAGCCCCAGCATTTT
CASSSRGQGYQPQHF
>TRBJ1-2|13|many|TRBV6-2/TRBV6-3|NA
TGTGCCAGCAGTTACTCGGGCATAGATGGCTACACCTTC
CASSYSGIDGYTF
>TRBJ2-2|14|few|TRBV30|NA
TGTGCCTGGAGTGTCTCAGAGTACACCGGGGAGCTGTTTTTT
CAWSVSEYTGELFF
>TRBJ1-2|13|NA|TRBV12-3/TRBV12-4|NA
TGTGCCAGCAGTTTAGGTGGACACTATGGCTACACCTTC
CASSLGGHYGYTF
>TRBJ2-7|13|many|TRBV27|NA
TGTGCCAGCAGGAGACCCCCAGGTCACGAGCAGTACTTC
CASRRPPGHEQYF
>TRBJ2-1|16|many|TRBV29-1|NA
TGCAGCGCTGGGGGAGAACTAGACAATTCCTACAATGAGCAGTTCTTC
CSAGGELDNSYNEQFF
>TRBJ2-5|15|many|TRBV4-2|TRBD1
TGTGCCAGCAGCCAAGGCCCGACAGGGCGGGAGACCCAGTACTTC
CASSQGPTGRETQYF
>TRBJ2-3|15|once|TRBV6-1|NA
TGTGTCAGCGGTACAGGGCGAGTACTGAGTGATACGCAGTATTTT
CVSGTGRVLSDTQYF
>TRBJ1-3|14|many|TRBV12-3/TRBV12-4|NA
TGTGCCAGCAGCCGATCGGGGCGCGGAAACACCATATATTTT
CASSRSGRGNTIYF
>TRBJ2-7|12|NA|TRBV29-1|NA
TGCAGCCCCCCAGGGTCAACCTACGAGCAGTACTTC
CSPPGSTYEQYF
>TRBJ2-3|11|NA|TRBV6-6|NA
TGTGCCAGCAGTGAGGCGGATACGCAGTATTTT
CASSEADTQYF
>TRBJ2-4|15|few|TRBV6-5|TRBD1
TGTGCCAGCAGTTACTCCCGGACAGGGGGCGGCATTCAGTACTTC
CASSYSRTGGGIQYF
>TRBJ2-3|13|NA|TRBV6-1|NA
TGTGCCAGCAGTACCTGGACACTAGATACGCAGTATTTT
CASSTWTLDTQYF
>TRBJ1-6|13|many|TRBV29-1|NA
TGCAGCGTTGATATGGGGGTGGGTTCACCCCTCCACTTT
CSVDMGVGSPLHF
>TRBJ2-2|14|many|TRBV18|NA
TGTGCCAGCTCCCTTCTGAAGGAAACCGGGGAGCTGTTTTTT
CASSLLKETGELFF
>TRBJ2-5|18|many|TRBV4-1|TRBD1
TGCGCCAGCAGCCAGGAGACAGGGGGATCCCTTGGGGGAGAGACCCAGTACTTC
CASSQETGGSLGGETQYF
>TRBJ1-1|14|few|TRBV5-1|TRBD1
TGCGCCAGCACCACTGGGACAGAGGAGAGTGAAGCTTTCTTT
CASTTGTEESEAFF
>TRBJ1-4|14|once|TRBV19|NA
TGTGCCAGTAGTATCGGAACGGGTAATGAAAAACTGTTTTTT
CASSIGTGNEKLFF